This T cell receptor (beta chain) appears in the sequencing data of a study of shared clonotypes between healthy human individuals. Using immunoSEQ multiplex PCR, the repertoire was profiled, and TCRdb retains in-frame clones only, with some absent. The table lists about 2,100,000 clones, approximately 94% of them singletons, with around 1.7% in the top ten. V lost 3 bases to trimming and J lost 8 bases, with 20 bases between them. Germline assignment: CDR1 SGHVS and CDR2 FQNEAQ. The CDR3 sequence is 16 residues long. CD8 cells classed as naive were CD45RO-negative and positively selected for CCR7, excluding terminally differentiated effector memory CD45RA+ cells. This clone occurred once.

This receptor was taken from a man aged 18 to 30 in good health. Some clones in this sample may be carry-over from other donors' samples. Sequenced material: naive CD8+ T cells from PBMCs. This chain connects TRBV7-8 to TRBJ2-1, with D perhaps TRBD1 (6 bases). The CDR3 region has the DNA TGTGCCAGCAGCTTTTCCCTTCGACAGGTCAGGGATGAGCAGTTCTTC. Translation gives CASSFSLRQVRDEQFF.